One and the same sample provided the 19 T cell receptor beta chains below, sequenced in a study of T cells in Graves' hyperthyroidism and ophthalmopathy. RNA transcripts gave rise to amplified TCR beta CDR3 regions. With the HTBI primer set, the TCR CDR3 went through a first round of RT-PCR. MiXCR, applied by TCRdb to the multiplex PCR reads, yields one record per CDR3 protein. The sample includes about 570,000 distinct CDR3 sequences, around 46% seen only once; the top ten take 15% to 20%. Specimen: peripheral blood or thyroid tissue (not recorded which). These receptors all stem from an adult woman with Graves' disease, either hyperthyroidism or ophthalmopathy (not recorded which).

V gene TRBV15 combines with J gene TRBJ1-4, with no clear D. CDR1 and CDR2 (germline): LNHNV, YYDKDF (reference sequence). Trimming pared 5 bases from V and 6 bases from J, leaving 16 bases between. This CDR3 comprises 15 residues. CDR3 amino acids: CATSSQAGEDEKLFF. The CDR3 nucleotides are TGTGCCACCAGCTCCCAAGCGGGAGAGGATGAAAAACTGTTTTTT.

This clonotype was counted many times. This rearrangement joins TRBV7-9 to TRBJ1-1; tentatively, D is TRBD1 (5 bases). The CDR3 runs to 12 residues. Germline CDR1 SEHNR, CDR2 FQNEAQ (reference sequence). The ends were cut back, 2 bases at V and 11 bases at J, with 12 bases in the middle. The chain's CDR3 is CASSLSTGTAFF. The CDR3 nucleotides are TGTGCCAGCAGCTTATCGACCGGGACGGCTTTCTTT.

The table lists this clonotype with a few counts. V and J are TRBV7-9 and TRBJ1-1, with 11 bases fitting TRBD1. This CDR3 has 14 residues. Germline V gene lookup returns CDR1 SEHNR and CDR2 FQNEAQ (reference sequence). The V gene end was trimmed by 5 bases and the J gene end by 8 bases; junction bases not matched to a gene: 7. The CDR3 sequence is CASSDGQGAWEAFF. The CDR3 DNA reads as TGTGCCAGCAGCGACGGACAGGGGGCGTGGGAAGCTTTCTTT.

With respect to this clonotype: A read error may account for a junction end that differs from germline. V and J are TRBV2 and TRBJ2-1; TRBD2 is a possible D gene (5 bases). Germline CDR1 and CDR2: SNHLY and FYNNEI. The CDR3 is made up of 13 amino acids. The CDR3 protein is CASTGELGNGQFF. Written as DNA, the CDR3 is TGTGCCAGCACTGGGGAGCTAGGCAATGGGCAGTTCTTC. Full variable domain (remainder filled in from reference TRBV2 and TRBJ2-1): EPEVTQTPSHQVTQMGQEVILRCVPISNHLYFYWYRQILGQKVEFLVSFYNNEISEKSEIFDDQFSVERPDGSNFTLKIRSTKLEDSAMYFCASTGELGNGQFFGPGTRLTVL.

The V call is TRBV2, the J call TRBJ2-7; 8 bases line up with TRBD1. Germline V gene data show CDR1 as SNHLY and CDR2 as FYNNEI. CDR3 length: 13 amino acids. V shed 6 bases, J shed 5 bases, and the junction held 6 bases outside the gene matches. This CDR3 reads CASRLQGADEQYF. The CDR3 DNA reads TGTGCCAGCAGACTGCAGGGGGCCGACGAGCAGTACTTC.

Of note for this clonotype: A read error may account for a junction end that differs from germline. This rearrangement joins TRBV7-2 to TRBJ1-5; tentative D call: TRBD1 (5 bases). The CDR3 covers 13 residues. Germline V CDR1 and CDR2: SGHTA, FQGNSA. This chain's CDR3 is CASSEGRDQPQHF. CDR3 sequence (DNA): TGCGCCAGCAGTGAGGGGAGAGATCAGCCCCAGCATTTT.

This clonotype was seen many times. The chain carries TRBV5-1 and TRBJ1-3, with 9 bases that match TRBD1. The V gene's germline CDR1 is SGHRS and CDR2 YFSETQ. After removal of 4 bases from V and 4 bases from J, the junction contained 6 bases not matched to a gene. CDR3 length: 15 amino acids. CDR3 sequence reads: CASSPWTGAGNTIYF. The CDR3 DNA sequence: TGCGCCAGCAGCCCCTGGACAGGGGCCGGAAACACCATATATTTT.

In its sample, this clonotype was seen many times. The chain couples TRBV5-1 to TRBJ1-5; the D gene is possibly TRBD1 (5 bases). V was pared by 2 bases and J by 6 bases, with 12 bases between. CDR3 length: 14 amino acids. Per the germline V gene, CDR1 is SGHRS and CDR2 is YFSETQ. CDR3 DNA sequence: TGCGCCAGCAGCTTAGGGACGTCAGGTCAGCCCCAGCATTTT. It translates to CASSLGTSGQPQHF.

This clonotype has ten or more counts. This chain joins TRBV9 and TRBJ2-7, with D maybe TRBD2 (6 bases). CDR1 is SGDLS, CDR2 YYNGEE, per germline. The CDR3 totals 14 residues. The V gene lost 4 bases and the J gene lost 5 bases, with 16 bases spanning the gap. The CDR3: CASSPGGGSHEQYF. The DNA of the CDR3 is TGTGCCAGCAGCCCCGGTGGAGGGTCCCACGAGCAGTACTTC.

The CDR3 DNA sequence: TGTGCCACCAGCATGCGCGGGAGGGCCGGGGAGCTGTTTTTT. Amino acids: CATSMRGRAGELFF. The V and J genes are TRBV15 and TRBJ2-2; 9 nucleotides align to TRBD2. The germline gives CDR1 LNHNV, CDR2 YYDKDF (reference sequence). The V and J ends lost 4 bases and 6 bases, in that order; junction bases with no gene match: 3. The CDR3 runs 14 residues.

The gene calls are TRBV29-1 and TRBJ1-1; TRBD1 matches 8 bases. This CDR3 comprises 11 residues. Trimming took 8 bases from V and 6 from J; bases not matched to a gene: 5. Germline V lookup: CDR1 SQVTM, CDR2 ANQGSEA. The CDR3, as DNA: TGCAGCACGGACAGGGCGCCTGAAGCTTTCTTT. Translation gives CSTDRAPEAFF. The full variable domain, with the rest looked up from reference TRBV29-1 and TRBJ1-1, is SAVISQKPSRDICQRGTSLTIQCQVDSQVTMMFWYRQQPGQSLTLIATANQGSEATYESGFVIDKFPISRPNLTFSTLTVSNMSPEDSSIYLCSTDRAPEAFFGQGTRLTVV.

The rearrangement joins TRBV7-3 to TRBJ2-3; 7 bases match TRBD2. With 1 base clipped from V and 6 bases from J, the junction kept 7 bases outside the gene matches. The germline V gene encodes CDR1 SGHTA and CDR2 FQGTGA. The CDR3 totals 15 residues. The DNA for the CDR3 is TGTGCCAGCAGCTTAATTGCGGGAGTAGCGGATACGCAGTATTTT. Residues: CASSLIAGVADTQYF.

The J gene is TRBJ1-2, the V gene TRBV25-1; unclear D gene. This CDR3 has 15 residues. Germline V CDR1 and CDR2: MGHDK, SYGVNS. Trimming took off 3 bases at V and 7 bases at J, with 18 bases between the two ends. CDR3: CASSDPGSSLPGYTF. Written as DNA, the CDR3 is TGTGCCAGCAGTGACCCAGGATCCTCACTACCTGGCTACACCTTC.

This clonotype came up a few times. The genes are TRBV10-3 and TRBJ1-5; D not resolved. This CDR3 has 15 amino acids. Germline V lookup: CDR1 ENHRY, CDR2 SYGVKD. V was shortened by 0 bases and J by 5 bases, with 11 bases between the two germline ends. The CDR3 loop is CAISESAATDQPQHF. DNA for the CDR3: TGTGCCATCAGTGAGTCCGCGGCGACCGATCAGCCCCAGCATTTT.

The CDR3 sequence: CATSDAGRSYGYTF. The CDR3 DNA sequence: TGTGCCACCAGTGATGCGGGACGGTCCTATGGCTACACCTTC. The rearrangement uses TRBV24-1 and TRBJ1-2, with D possibly being TRBD1 (5 bases). The CDR3 spans 14 residues. Trimming left V 3 bases short and J 4 bases short, with 11 bases between. From germline, CDR1 is KGHDR and CDR2 SFDVKD.

This clonotype was detected many times. The chain joins TRBV24-1 to TRBJ1-2; 7 bases match TRBD1. The CDR3 totals 14 residues. With V trimmed by 5 bases and J by 7 bases, 9 bases remained unmatched. CDR1 and CDR2 from the germline V gene are KGHDR and SFDVKD. CDR3 in DNA: TGTGCCACCAGTGGGATCGGGACAGCATCTGGCTACACCTTC. This encodes CATSGIGTASGYTF.

The rearrangement uses TRBV5-1 and TRBJ2-7; TRBD1 matches 8 bases. Germline CDR1 SGHRS, CDR2 YFSETQ. CDR3 length: 14 amino acids. V trimming: 2 bases; J trimming: 4 bases; junction bases outside the gene matches: 5. CDR3 nucleotides: TGCGCCAGCAGCTTACAGGGACAGGAGTACGAGCAGTACTTC. It codes for CASSLQGQEYEQYF.

V gene TRBV5-1 combines with J gene TRBJ1-2; the D is unclear. Between the trimmed V and J ends, which lost 6 bases and 4 bases, there was a span of 10 bases. The CDR3 loop spans 12 amino acids. The germline CDR1 and CDR2 sequences are SGHRS and YFSETQ. CDR3 protein: CASTPWGYGYTF. The CDR3 DNA reads TGCGCCAGCACCCCTTGGGGCTATGGCTACACCTTC.

The chain carries TRBV20-1 and TRBJ1-1, with D uncertain. Per germline, CDR1 DFQATT and CDR2 SNEGSKA (reference sequence). The CDR3 is made up of 11 amino acids. V dropped 7 bases and J dropped 3 bases, with 9 bases sitting between them. The CDR3 protein is CSGQDDTEAFF. Written as DNA, the CDR3 is TGCAGTGGGCAAGATGACACTGAAGCTTTCTTT.